This T cell receptor (beta chain) was observed in a study of blood T cell repertoires in COVID-19. V shed 4 bases and J 4 bases; nucleotides not matched to a gene: 11. CDR1 and CDR2 from the germline V gene are ENHRY and SYGVKD. The CDR3 length is 16 residues. Data came from immunoSEQ multiplex PCR; TCRdb stores just in-frame clones and leaves some out. The sample lists about 200,000 clones, 70% to 90% occurring once. This receptor was obtained from a woman older than 75 with acute or convalescent COVID-19. This chain joins TRBV10-3 and TRBJ2-5, with 8 bases fitting TRBD2. What was sequenced was peripheral blood. The CDR3 bases are TGTGCCATCAGTGTACTTCGGGCTAGCGGGCCAGAGACCCAGTACTTC. The encoded protein is CAISVLRASGPETQYF.